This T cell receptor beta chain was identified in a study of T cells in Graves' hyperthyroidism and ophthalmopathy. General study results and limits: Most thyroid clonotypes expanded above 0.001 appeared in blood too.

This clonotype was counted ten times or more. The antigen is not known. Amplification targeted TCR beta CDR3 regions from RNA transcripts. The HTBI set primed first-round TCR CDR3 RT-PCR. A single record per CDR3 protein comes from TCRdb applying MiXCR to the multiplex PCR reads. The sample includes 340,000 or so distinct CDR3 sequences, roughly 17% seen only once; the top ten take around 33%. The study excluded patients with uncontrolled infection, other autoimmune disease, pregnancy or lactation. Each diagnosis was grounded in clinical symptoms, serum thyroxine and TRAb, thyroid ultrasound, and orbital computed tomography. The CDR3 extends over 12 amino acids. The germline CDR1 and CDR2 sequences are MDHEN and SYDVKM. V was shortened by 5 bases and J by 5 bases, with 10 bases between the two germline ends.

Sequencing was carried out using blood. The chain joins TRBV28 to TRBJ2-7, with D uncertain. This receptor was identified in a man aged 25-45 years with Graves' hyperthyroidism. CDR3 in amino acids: CASSPRYHEQYF. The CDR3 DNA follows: TGTGCCAGCAGTCCCCGGTACCACGAGCAGTACTTC.